This T cell receptor beta chain appears in the sequencing data of a study of cytomegalovirus exposure and HLA in healthy donors. To note about this clone: Its matching antigen is unknown.

Primers included in the PCR were 60 Vbeta and 13 Jbeta primers. Profiling relied on immunoSEQ multiplex PCR, and the TCRdb table lists in-frame clones only, not all of them. The table includes 75,000 to 85,000 clones, around 80% detected once. Germline CDR1 and CDR2: LGHNA and YNFKEQ. V was cut by 0 bases and J by 2 bases, with 11 bases left in between. CDR3 size: 16 residues. Study outcomes and limitations: HLA alleles were associated with 16,000 or so TCR beta sequences in a later analysis at 0.05 false discovery rate. Sequencing had likely introduced a cluster of highly shared sequence variants as an artifact. Cytomegalovirus association was assigned to more than 150 TCR beta chains. The dataset shows that most TCR sequences were rare, while some public TCRs occurred in many donors.

The sample was PBMCs. The source is a male donor in good health and CMV-seronegative. The gene calls are TRBV4-2 and TRBJ2-1, with TRBD2 as a possible D gene (7 bases). The CDR3 here is CASSQDGGAPYNEQFF. CDR3 sequence (DNA): TGTGCCAGCAGCCAAGATGGGGGGGCCCCCTACAATGAGCAGTTCTTC.